The 20 T cell receptor beta chains below were found in one sample sequenced in a study of shared clonotypes between healthy human individuals. The naive CD8 subset, CD45RO-negative cells positively selected for CCR7, excluded terminally differentiated effector memory CD45RA+ cells. Measured with immunoSEQ multiplex PCR; TCRdb has only the in-frame clones, and not every one. The sample has approximately 2,000,000 clones; just over 90% are singletons. The source material was naive CD8+ T cells from PBMCs. These receptor sequences come from a young man in good health. Some clones in this sample may be carry-over from other donors' samples.

This clone turned up a few times. This specimen includes other DNA sequences encoding the same CDR3. The gene calls are TRBV18 and TRBJ2-7; possibly TRBD1 for D (6 bases). Looked up from germline, CDR1 is KGHSH and CDR2 is LQKENI. The CDR3 spans 13 residues. V was trimmed by 1 base and J by 3 bases, leaving 7 bases between them. This CDR3 is CASSPQDSYEQYF. Here the CDR3 DNA reads TGTGCCAGCTCACCACAGGACAGCTACGAGCAGTACTTC.

CDR3: CASSLVREDGYTF. CDR3 DNA: TGTGCCAGCAGTTTAGTCAGGGAAGATGGCTACACCTTC. The V gene is TRBV28, the J gene TRBJ1-2, with D possibly TRBD1 on 5 matching bases. The CDR3 runs to 13 residues. Germline CDR1 reads MDHEN; CDR2 reads SYDVKM. Trimming took 2 bases from V and 6 from J, leaving 10 bases between them.

The rearrangement links TRBV7-9 to TRBJ1-1; a possible D gene is TRBD1 (5 bases). Germline lookup yields CDR1 SEHNR and CDR2 FQNEAQ (reference sequence). V was clipped by 5 bases and J by 1 base, with 14 bases between them. The CDR3 covers 15 residues. The CDR3 here is CASSATGTQNTEAFF. CDR3 nucleotide sequence: TGTGCCAGCAGCGCAACCGGGACCCAGAACACTGAAGCTTTCTTT.

CDR3 nucleotides: TGTGCCAGCCGGCAGGGGGGAGGCTACACCTTC. It specifies CASRQGGGYTF. V is TRBV27 and J is TRBJ1-2; 7 nucleotides agree with TRBD1. The germline CDR1 and CDR2 sequences are MNHEY and SMNVEV (reference sequence). This CDR3 spans 11 amino acids. The junction had 5 bases not matched to a gene; V was cut back by 8 bases and J by 8 bases.

The chain carries TRBV4-2 and TRBJ2-7, with D unresolved. V was pared by 1 base and J by 1 base, with 14 bases between. The CDR3 length is 16 residues. Germline lookup yields CDR1 LGHNA and CDR2 YNFKEQ. The CDR3 sequence: CASSQGGRSGSYEQYF. In DNA, the CDR3 is TGTGCCAGCAGCCAAGGGGGTCGCTCCGGGTCCTACGAGCAGTACTTC.

The rearrangement uses TRBV6-5 and TRBJ1-1; TRBD1 might be the D (5 bases). The CDR3 runs 15 residues. Trimming removed 5 bases from V and 4 bases from J, with 17 bases in between. Germline V gene sequence: CDR1 MNHEY, CDR2 SVGAGI. This chain's CDR3 is CASSLQGLGATEAFF. CDR3 nucleotides: TGTGCCAGCAGTCTTCAGGGTTTAGGAGCCACTGAAGCTTTCTTT.

Regarding this clone: Other DNA sequences in the sample encode the same CDR3. The V gene is TRBV15, the J gene TRBJ2-5; 7 bases fit TRBD1. Losses at the gene ends were 4 bases for V and 1 base for J; bases not matched to a gene: 3. Germline V CDR1 and CDR2: LNHNV, YYDKDF (reference sequence). The CDR3 consists of 14 residues. CDR3 residues: CATSTRDSQETQYF. In DNA form, the CDR3 reads TGTGCCACCAGCACAAGGGACAGCCAAGAGACCCAGTACTTC.

V usage is TRBV13 and J usage is TRBJ2-1; D is unresolved. Germline values: CDR1 PRHDT, CDR2 FYEKMQ (reference sequence). This CDR3 region has 16 residues. The ends were cut back, 6 bases at V and 0 bases at J, with 15 bases in the middle. CDR3 nucleotides: TGTGCCAGCAGGCAACACGGCCCCAGCTCCTACAATGAGCAGTTCTTC. It is translated as CASRQHGPSSYNEQFF.

About this clone itself: Other DNA variants within this sample encode the same CDR3. The rearrangement joins TRBV9 to TRBJ2-3; a weak D match, TRBD2 (6 bases). Trimming took 4 bases from V and 0 from J, leaving 12 bases between them. The germline V gene encodes CDR1 SGDLS and CDR2 YYNGEE. This CDR3 is built from 15 residues. Here the CDR3 DNA reads TGTGCCAGCAGCCCCTCCGGGACTAGCACAGATACGCAGTATTTT. This gives the protein CASSPSGTSTDTQYF. Full variable domain (rest looked up from reference TRBV9 and TRBJ2-3): DSGVTQTPKHLITATGQRVTLRCSPRSGDLSVYWYQQSLDQGLQFLIQYYNGEERAKGNILERFSAQQFPDLHSELNLSSLELGDSALYFCASSPSGTSTDTQYFGPGTRLTVL.

The chain couples TRBV10-3 to TRBJ2-7, with 7 bases identical to TRBD2. Germline CDR1 ENHRY, CDR2 SYGVKD. The junction had 13 bases not matched to a gene; V was cut back by 6 bases and J by 5 bases. The CDR3 covers 15 residues. CDR3 region: CAISDRGEALHEQYF. The CDR3, as DNA: TGTGCCATCAGCGACCGGGGGGAGGCCCTCCACGAGCAGTACTTC.

V and J are TRBV6-1 and TRBJ2-7; no reliable D call. The V and J ends lost 6 bases and 3 bases respectively, with 6 bases between them. Germline V CDR1 and CDR2: MNHNS, SASEGT. The CDR3 loop spans 11 amino acids. The CDR3 spells CASREHYEQYF. The CDR3 DNA is TGTGCCAGCAGGGAACACTACGAGCAGTACTTC.

The chain links TRBV5-1 to TRBJ2-3; 9 bases are shared with TRBD2. CDR3 length: 15 amino acids. The V gene's germline CDR1 is SGHRS and CDR2 YFSETQ. J was trimmed by 6 bases and V by 4 bases; bases with no gene match: 9. As DNA, the CDR3 is TGCGCCAGCAGCACTCTAGCGGGAAGGTTGGATACGCAGTATTTT. It is translated as CASSTLAGRLDTQYF.

The CDR3 sequence is CASKSSENTEAFF. The CDR3 DNA sequence: TGTGCCAGCAAGTCGTCGGAGAACACTGAAGCTTTCTTT. The J gene is TRBJ1-1, the V gene TRBV27; D unresolved. Germline loops: CDR1 MNHEY, CDR2 SMNVEV (reference sequence). Between the trimmed V and J ends, which lost 7 bases and 1 base, there was a span of 10 bases. This CDR3 contains 13 residues.

This rearrangement joins TRBV29-1 to TRBJ2-7; either TRBD1 or TRBD2 may fit D (7 bases each). There are 15 residues in the CDR3. CDR1 and CDR2 (germline): SQVTM, ANQGSEA. V lost 6 bases, J lost 4 bases, and 22 bases lay in between. The CDR3 reads CSVAGGVQAGYEQYF. The CDR3 DNA reads as TGCAGCGTCGCAGGGGGGGTGCAGGCCGGATACGAGCAGTACTTC.

CDR3 protein: CASSVTTSGSIYEQYF. CDR3 bases: TGTGCCAGCAGCGTTACGACTAGCGGGAGTATCTACGAGCAGTACTTC. V is TRBV9 and J is TRBJ2-7, with 12 bases that match TRBD2. The ends lost 2 bases at V and 3 bases at J; junction bases unmatched: 6. The CDR3 covers 16 residues. CDR1 and CDR2 (germline): SGDLS, YYNGEE.

The chain combines TRBV4-2 with TRBJ2-1; D not certain. The V and J ends lost 4 bases and 8 bases respectively, with 12 bases between them. Per germline, CDR1 LGHNA and CDR2 YNFKEQ. The CDR3 contains 13 residues. CDR3 amino acids: CASSLGRRDEQFF. The DNA of the CDR3 is TGTGCCAGCAGCCTCGGACGCAGAGATGAGCAGTTCTTC.

CDR3 in DNA: TGTGCCAGCAGCGGATCGGGGCTTAACACTGAAGCTTTCTTT. Its protein product is CASSGSGLNTEAFF. This chain uses TRBV11-2 with TRBJ1-1, with D possibly being TRBD1 (5 bases). This CDR3 is built from 14 residues. Germline values: CDR1 SGHAT, CDR2 FQNNGV. Trimming cost V 5 bases and J 2 bases, with 12 bases left between them.

Details on this clone: The sample has other DNA sequences that encode this CDR3 too. This chain uses TRBV29-1 with TRBJ1-2; D may be TRBD1 (5 bases). The CDR3 sequence is 12 residues long. Trimming took 1 base from V and 4 from J, leaving 7 bases between them. CDR1 and CDR2 from the germline V gene are SQVTM and ANQGSEA. CDR3 residues: CSVEGQGYGYTF. The CDR3 nucleotides are TGCAGCGTTGAAGGCCAGGGCTATGGCTACACCTTC.

J is TRBJ2-3 and V is TRBV27; 9 nucleotides line up with TRBD2. CDR1 is MNHEY, CDR2 SMNVEV, per germline (reference sequence). This CDR3 is built from 17 residues. Germline trimming cut 4 bases from V and 3 bases from J; bases unmatched to any gene: 11. The CDR3 protein is CASSYQVTSGETDTQYF. CDR3 sequence (DNA): TGTGCCAGCAGTTACCAAGTGACTAGCGGAGAAACAGATACGCAGTATTTT.

The chain is built from TRBV19 and TRBJ2-7; 10 bases fit TRBD1. The ends lost 11 bases at V and 6 bases at J; junction bases unmatched: 7. The CDR3 has 12 residues. In germline, CDR1 is LNHDA, CDR2 SQIVND (reference sequence). This chain's CDR3 is CASGQGLGEQYF. The DNA for the CDR3 is TGTGCCTCGGGACAGGGGCTAGGCGAGCAGTACTTC.